The clone carrying this T cell receptor beta chain has ten or more counts. CDR1 SGDLS and CDR2 YYNGEE come from the germline V gene. J lost 2 bases, V lost 4 bases, and 6 bases had no gene match. The CDR3 covers 14 residues. TCRdb reprocessed the RT-PCR reads with MiXCR, giving one entry per CDR3 protein. This table holds about 680,000 distinct CDR3 sequences, 14% found once. This receptor was taken from a female donor in good health, serving as a healthy control. This chain links TRBV9 with TRBJ2-7; 7 bases line up with TRBD2. Sequenced: memory CD4+ T cells from blood. CDR3 loop: CASSRAGLAYEQYF. Here the CDR3 DNA reads TGTGCCAGCAGCCGAGCGGGATTAGCCTACGAGCAGTACTTC.